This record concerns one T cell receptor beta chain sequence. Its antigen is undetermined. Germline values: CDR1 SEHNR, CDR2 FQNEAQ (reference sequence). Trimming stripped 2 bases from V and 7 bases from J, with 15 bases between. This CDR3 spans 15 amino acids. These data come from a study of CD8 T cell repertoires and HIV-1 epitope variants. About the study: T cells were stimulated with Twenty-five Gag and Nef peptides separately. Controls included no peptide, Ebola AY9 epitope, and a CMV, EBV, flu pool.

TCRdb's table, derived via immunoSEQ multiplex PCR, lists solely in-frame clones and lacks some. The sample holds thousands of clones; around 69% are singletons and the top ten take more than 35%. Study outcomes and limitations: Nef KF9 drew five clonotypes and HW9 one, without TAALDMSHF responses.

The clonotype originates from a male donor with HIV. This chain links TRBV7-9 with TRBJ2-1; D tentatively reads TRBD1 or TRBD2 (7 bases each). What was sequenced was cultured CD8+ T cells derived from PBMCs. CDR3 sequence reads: CASSLSLQGGNEQFF. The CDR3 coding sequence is TGTGCCAGCAGCTTATCTCTTCAGGGGGGGAATGAGCAGTTCTTC.